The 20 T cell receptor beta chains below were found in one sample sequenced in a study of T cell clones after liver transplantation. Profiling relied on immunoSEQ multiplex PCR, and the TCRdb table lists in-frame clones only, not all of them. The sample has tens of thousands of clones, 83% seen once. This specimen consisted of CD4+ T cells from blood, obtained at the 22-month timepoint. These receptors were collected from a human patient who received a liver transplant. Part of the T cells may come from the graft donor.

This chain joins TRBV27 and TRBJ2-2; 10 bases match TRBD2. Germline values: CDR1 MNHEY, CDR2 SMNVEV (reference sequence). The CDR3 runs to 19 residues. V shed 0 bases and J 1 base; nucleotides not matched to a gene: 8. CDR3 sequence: CASSLSGLASQMNTGELFF. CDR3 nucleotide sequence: TGTGCCAGCAGTTTATCGGGACTAGCGTCCCAGATGAACACCGGGGAGCTGTTTTTT.

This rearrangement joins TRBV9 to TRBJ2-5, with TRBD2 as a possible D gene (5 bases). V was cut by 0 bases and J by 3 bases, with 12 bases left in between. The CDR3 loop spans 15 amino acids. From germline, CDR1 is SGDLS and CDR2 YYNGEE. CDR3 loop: CASSVDLADKETQYF. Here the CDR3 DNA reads TGTGCCAGCAGCGTAGATCTAGCAGACAAAGAGACCCAGTACTTC.

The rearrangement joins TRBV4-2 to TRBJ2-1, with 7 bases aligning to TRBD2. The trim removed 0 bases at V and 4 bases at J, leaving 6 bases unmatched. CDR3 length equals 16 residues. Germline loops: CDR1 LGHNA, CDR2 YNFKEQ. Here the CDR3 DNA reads TGTGCCAGCAGCCAAGATGTGAGCGGGACTTACAATGAGCAGTTCTTC. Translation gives CASSQDVSGTYNEQFF.

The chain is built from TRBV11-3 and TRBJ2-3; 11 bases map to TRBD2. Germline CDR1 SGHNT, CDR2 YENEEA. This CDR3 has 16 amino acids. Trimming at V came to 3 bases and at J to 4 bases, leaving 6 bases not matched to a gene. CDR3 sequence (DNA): TGTGCCAGCAGCTTTAGAGGTAGCGGGGGGGCAGATACGCAGTATTTT. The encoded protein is CASSFRGSGGADTQYF.

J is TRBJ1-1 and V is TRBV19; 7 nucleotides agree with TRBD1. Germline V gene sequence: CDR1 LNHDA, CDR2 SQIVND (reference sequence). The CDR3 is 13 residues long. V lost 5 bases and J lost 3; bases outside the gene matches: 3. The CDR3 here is CASSYRGDTEAFF. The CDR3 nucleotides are TGTGCCAGTAGTTACAGGGGCGACACTGAAGCTTTCTTT. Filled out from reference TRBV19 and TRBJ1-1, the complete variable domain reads DGGITQSPKYLFRKEGQNVTLSCEQNLNHDAMYWYRQDPGQGLRLIYYSQIVNDFQKGDIAEGYSVSREKKESFPLTVTSAQKNPTAFYLCASSYRGDTEAFFGQGTRLTVV.

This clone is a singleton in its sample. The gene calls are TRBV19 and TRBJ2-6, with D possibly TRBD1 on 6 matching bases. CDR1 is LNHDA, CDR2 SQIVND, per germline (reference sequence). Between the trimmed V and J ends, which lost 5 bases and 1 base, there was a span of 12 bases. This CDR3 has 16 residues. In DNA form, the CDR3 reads TGTGCCAGTAGTGCCAGACAGGTTTCTGGGGCCAACGTCCTGACTTTC. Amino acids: CASSARQVSGANVLTF.

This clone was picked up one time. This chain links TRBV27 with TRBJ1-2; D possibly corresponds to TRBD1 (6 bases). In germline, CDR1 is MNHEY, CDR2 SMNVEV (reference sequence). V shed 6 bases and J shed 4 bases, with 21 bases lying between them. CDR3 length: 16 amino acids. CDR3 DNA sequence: TGTGCCAGCAGCCCTCCCCCCTACAGGGCGGGCTATGGCTACACCTTC. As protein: CASSPPPYRAGYGYTF.

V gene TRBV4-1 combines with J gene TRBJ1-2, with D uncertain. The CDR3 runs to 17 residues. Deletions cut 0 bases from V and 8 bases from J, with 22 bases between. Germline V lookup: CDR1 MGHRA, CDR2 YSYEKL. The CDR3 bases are TGCGCCAGCAGCCAAGAAGGTGGGGAGGGTTCCCTATTAGGCTACACCTTC. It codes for CASSQEGGEGSLLGYTF.

The CDR3, as DNA: TGTGCCAGCAGCGTAGCCGGACAGGGCTACACCGGGGAGCTGTTTTTT. This encodes CASSVAGQGYTGELFF. The rearrangement uses TRBV5-6 and TRBJ2-2, with TRBD1 identical over 8 bases. Germline V gives CDR1 SGHDT, CDR2 YYEEEE. Trimming took 4 bases from V and 3 from J; bases not matched to a gene: 8. The CDR3 sequence is 16 residues long.

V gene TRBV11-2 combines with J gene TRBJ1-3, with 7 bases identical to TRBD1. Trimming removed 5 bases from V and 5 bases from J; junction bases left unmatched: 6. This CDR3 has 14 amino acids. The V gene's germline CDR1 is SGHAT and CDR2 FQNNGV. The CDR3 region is CASSPTGVRNTIYF. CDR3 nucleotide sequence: TGTGCCAGCAGCCCTACAGGGGTACGAAACACCATATATTTT.

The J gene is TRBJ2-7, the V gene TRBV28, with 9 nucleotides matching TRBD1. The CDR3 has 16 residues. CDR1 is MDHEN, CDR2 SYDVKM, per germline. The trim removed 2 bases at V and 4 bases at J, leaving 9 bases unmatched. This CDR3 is CASSLLLGQGTYEQYF. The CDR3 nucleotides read TGTGCCAGCAGTTTACTTTTGGGACAGGGAACGTACGAGCAGTACTTC.

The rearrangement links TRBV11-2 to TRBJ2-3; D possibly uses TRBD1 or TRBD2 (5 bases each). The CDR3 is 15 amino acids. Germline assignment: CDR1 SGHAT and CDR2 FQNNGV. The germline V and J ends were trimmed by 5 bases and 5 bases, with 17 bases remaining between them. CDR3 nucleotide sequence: TGTGCCAGCAGCCCTCTCGAGGGGCGTAAAGATACGCAGTATTTT. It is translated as CASSPLEGRKDTQYF.

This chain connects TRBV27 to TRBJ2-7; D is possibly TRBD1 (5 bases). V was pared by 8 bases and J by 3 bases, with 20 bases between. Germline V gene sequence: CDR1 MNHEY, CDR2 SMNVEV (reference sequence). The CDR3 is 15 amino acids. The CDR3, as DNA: TGTGCCAGCGGGGCAACCGTCTCCCTCGTCTACGAGCAGTACTTC. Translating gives CASGATVSLVYEQYF.

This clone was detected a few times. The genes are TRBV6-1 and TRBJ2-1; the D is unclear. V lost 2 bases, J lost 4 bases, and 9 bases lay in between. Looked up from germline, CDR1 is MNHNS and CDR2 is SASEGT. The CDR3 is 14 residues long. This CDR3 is CASSEPERYNEQFF. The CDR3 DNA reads TGTGCCAGCAGTGAACCTGAGAGATACAATGAGCAGTTCTTC.

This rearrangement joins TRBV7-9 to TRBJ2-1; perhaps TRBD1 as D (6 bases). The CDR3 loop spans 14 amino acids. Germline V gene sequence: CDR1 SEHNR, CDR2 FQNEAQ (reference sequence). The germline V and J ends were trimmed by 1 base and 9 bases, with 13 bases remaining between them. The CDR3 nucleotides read TGTGCCAGCAGCTTAGGATTCAGGGGTGCTGAGCAGTTCTTC. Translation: CASSLGFRGAEQFF.

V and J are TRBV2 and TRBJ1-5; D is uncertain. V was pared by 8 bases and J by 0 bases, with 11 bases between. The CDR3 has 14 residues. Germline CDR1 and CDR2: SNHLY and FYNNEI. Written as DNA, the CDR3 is TGTGCCAGCGGCGGGATAAATAGCAATCAGCCCCAGCATTTT. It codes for CASGGINSNQPQHF.

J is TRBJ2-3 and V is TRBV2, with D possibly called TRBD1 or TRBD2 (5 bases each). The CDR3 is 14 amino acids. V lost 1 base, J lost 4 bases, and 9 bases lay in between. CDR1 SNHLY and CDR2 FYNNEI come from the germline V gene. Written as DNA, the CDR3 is TGTGCCAGCAGTGAAGGATGGGGACCAGATACGCAGTATTTT. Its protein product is CASSEGWGPDTQYF.

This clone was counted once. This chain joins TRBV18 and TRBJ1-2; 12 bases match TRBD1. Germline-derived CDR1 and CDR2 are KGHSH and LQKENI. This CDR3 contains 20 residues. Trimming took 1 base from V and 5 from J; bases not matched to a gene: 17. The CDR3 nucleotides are TGTGCCAGCTCACCACGAGGAGGGACAGGGGGCTCAACGCGTGGATATGGCTACACCTTC. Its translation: CASSPRGGTGGSTRGYGYTF.

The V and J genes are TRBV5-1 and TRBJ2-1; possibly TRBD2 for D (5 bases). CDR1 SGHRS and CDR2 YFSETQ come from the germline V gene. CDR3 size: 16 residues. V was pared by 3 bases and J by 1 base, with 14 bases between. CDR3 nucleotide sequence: TGCGCCAGCAGCTCAAGCGTAGGACTTTCCTACAATGAGCAGTTCTTC. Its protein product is CASSSSVGLSYNEQFF.

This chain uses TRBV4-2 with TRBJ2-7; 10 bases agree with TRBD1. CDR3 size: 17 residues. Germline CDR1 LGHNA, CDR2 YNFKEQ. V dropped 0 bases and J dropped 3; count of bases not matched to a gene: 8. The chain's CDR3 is CASSQDPNRDRGYEQYF. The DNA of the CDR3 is TGTGCCAGCAGCCAAGACCCGAATAGGGACAGGGGCTACGAGCAGTACTTC.